This T cell receptor beta chain appears in the sequencing data of a study of blood T cells in healthy people across ages. V was clipped by 10 bases and J by 0 bases, with 19 bases between them. This CDR3 has 16 amino acids. Using a J-beta primer mix together with a sample-barcoded 5' primer, a second PCR was run for roughly 6 to 12 cycles. Per sample, CDR3-containing paired-end reads numbered at least 2.5 million. TCRdb called the 5' RACE reads again in MiXCR, with one record for every CDR3 protein. The repertoire consists of some 760,000 distinct CDR3 sequences, with about 25% occurring once and the leading ten covering roughly a tenth. General study points: Significant beta diversity loss was already apparent by age about 42, declining roughly linearly.

On this clonotype: Its antigen remains unidentified.

These data were also filed under a second study, of T cells of mothers and their children. That investigation notes: Slightly higher overlap, not significant, was seen in related mother-child pairs than in unrelated pairs.

The TCR comes from a boy younger than 18 in good health. Source material: blood. The chain is built from TRBV12-3 or TRBV12-4 and TRBJ2-1, with D tentatively TRBD1 (5 bases). CDR3 sequence reads: CATSDRLIYSYNEQFF. CDR3 DNA: TGTGCCACCTCAGACAGACTGATATACTCCTACAATGAGCAGTTCTTC.